One and the same sample provided the 22 T cell receptor beta chains below, sequenced in a study of shared clonotypes between healthy human individuals. TCRdb's copy holds only in-frame clones and misses some; the assay was immunoSEQ multiplex PCR. The sample records hundreds of thousands of clones, about 96% being singletons. Terminally differentiated effector memory CD45RA+ cells were excluded from the naive CD8 cells, which were CD45RO-negative and positively selected for CCR7. Sequencing input: naive CD8+ T cells sorted from blood. The origin of the receptors is a woman between 25 and 40 years old in good health.

The table lists this clone with a count of one. The J gene is TRBJ1-1, the V gene TRBV27, with D possibly being TRBD1 (6 bases). The length of the CDR3 is 10 residues. In germline, CDR1 is MNHEY, CDR2 SMNVEV (reference sequence). V was pared by 8 bases and J by 10 bases, with 11 bases between. This chain's CDR3 is CASGRTVAFF. Written as DNA, the CDR3 is TGTGCCAGCGGGCGGACAGTAGCTTTCTTT.

The CDR3 nucleotides are TGTGCCAGCAGCGGGATGGGGGAGCACACAGATACGCAGTATTTT. Amino acids: CASSGMGEHTDTQYF. The chain links TRBV2 to TRBJ2-3, with D possibly called TRBD1 or TRBD2 (5 bases each). The ends were cut back, 6 bases at V and 2 bases at J, with 15 bases in the middle. The CDR3 runs 15 residues. Per germline, CDR1 SNHLY and CDR2 FYNNEI.

Details on this clone: One junction end disagrees with the germline gene, perhaps due to a read error. This rearrangement joins TRBV29-1 to TRBJ1-1; 7 positions agree with TRBD1. In germline, CDR1 is SQVTM, CDR2 ANQGSEA. This CDR3 has 12 amino acids. The CDR3 DNA reads TGCAGCGCCCAGGACAGGTCCACTGAAACTTTCTTT. Translated, it gives CSAQDRSTETFF.

The V and J genes are TRBV9 and TRBJ2-1; D is possibly TRBD2 (5 bases). This CDR3 region has 15 residues. The V and J ends lost 4 bases and 8 bases respectively, with 19 bases between them. Germline values: CDR1 SGDLS, CDR2 YYNGEE. This CDR3 is CASSPPLDAQHEQFF. CDR3 DNA sequence: TGTGCCAGCAGCCCGCCACTAGATGCTCAACATGAGCAGTTCTTC.

The chain has TRBV11-2 and TRBJ2-6; 10 bases line up with TRBD1. Per the germline V gene, CDR1 is SGHAT and CDR2 is FQNNGV. The V gene end was trimmed by 5 bases and the J gene end by 2 bases; junction bases not matched to a gene: 9. The CDR3 is made up of 18 amino acids. CDR3 sequence reads: CASSRPGTGVTGANVLTF. The CDR3 nucleotides read TGTGCCAGCAGCCGTCCCGGGACAGGGGTAACTGGGGCCAACGTCCTGACTTTC. Full variable domain (rest looked up from reference TRBV11-2 and TRBJ2-6): EAGVAQSPRYKIIEKRQSVAFWCNPISGHATLYWYQQILGQGPKLLIQFQNNGVVDDSQLPKDRFSAERLKGVDSTLKIQPAKLEDSAVYLCASSRPGTGVTGANVLTFGAGSRLTVL.

This clone has a single count. This chain joins TRBV7-6 and TRBJ1-1; TRBD1 is a possible D gene (5 bases). The CDR3 is 16 residues long. The V end was cut by 3 bases, the J end by 3 bases, with 17 bases between. The V gene's germline CDR1 is SGHVS and CDR2 FNYEAQ. CDR3 amino acids: CASSFRGVKGDTEAFF. Written as DNA, the CDR3 is TGTGCCAGCAGCTTTCGGGGGGTTAAAGGAGACACTGAAGCTTTCTTT.

This chain joins TRBV6-1 and TRBJ2-1, with D possibly being TRBD2 (6 bases). Trimming removed 1 base from V and 0 bases from J, with 10 bases in between. The CDR3 contains 16 residues. Per germline, CDR1 MNHNS and CDR2 SASEGT. The CDR3 protein is CASSEGAGSSYNEQFF. The CDR3 DNA reads as TGTGCCAGCAGTGAAGGTGCGGGGAGCTCCTACAATGAGCAGTTCTTC.

This clone was recorded only once. The gene calls are TRBV25-1 and TRBJ2-3; 7 bases agree with TRBD2. Per germline, CDR1 MGHDK and CDR2 SYGVNS. There are 17 residues in the CDR3. Trimming cost V 2 bases and J 2 bases; bases outside gene matches: 10. CDR3 in amino acids: CASSENLASGYTDTQYF. The CDR3 bases are TGTGCCAGCAGTGAAAACTTGGCTAGCGGATACACAGATACGCAGTATTTT.

The chain combines TRBV6-5 with TRBJ1-2, with D possibly being TRBD1 (5 bases). Germline V gives CDR1 MNHEY, CDR2 SVGAGI. The CDR3 runs to 12 residues. Between the trimmed V and J ends, which lost 8 bases and 8 bases, there was a span of 15 bases. Here the CDR3 reads CASLSAGWGYTF. CDR3 sequence (DNA): TGTGCCAGCCTCTCAGCAGGGTGGGGCTACACCTTC.

V is TRBV29-1 and J is TRBJ2-5, with 14 bases lining up with TRBD2. With the DNA end fitting TRBJ2-7 better, the J assignment may be wrong. CDR1 is SQVTM and CDR2 is ANQGSEA in the germline V gene. This CDR3 has 17 residues. DNA for the CDR3: TGCAGCGTTGAGGATACCGGGACTAGCGGGGGAACCTACGAGCAGTACTTC. Its protein is CSVEDTGTSGGTYEQYF.

The chain couples TRBV19 to TRBJ2-7; 7 bases are shared with TRBD1. Germline CDR1 reads LNHDA; CDR2 reads SQIVND (reference sequence). V lost 4 bases and J lost 1; bases outside the gene matches: 7. The CDR3 consists of 15 residues. CDR3 DNA sequence: TGTGCCAGTAGTACAGAGACAGGGATTTCCTACGAGCAGTACTTC. This gives the protein CASSTETGISYEQYF. Together with reference TRBV19 and TRBJ2-7, the CDR3 gives the full variable domain: DGGITQSPKYLFRKEGQNVTLSCEQNLNHDAMYWYRQDPGQGLRLIYYSQIVNDFQKGDIAEGYSVSREKKESFPLTVTSAQKNPTAFYLCASSTETGISYEQYFGPGTRLTVT.

The chain has TRBV27 and TRBJ2-7; 8 bases map to TRBD1. CDR1 is MNHEY and CDR2 is SMNVEV in the germline V gene (reference sequence). The CDR3 has 15 residues. Losses at the gene ends were 3 bases for V and 6 bases for J; bases not matched to a gene: 10. The CDR3: CASSFTGGPLSEQYF. The CDR3 bases are TGTGCCAGCAGTTTCACAGGGGGACCCTTGAGCGAGCAGTACTTC.

V is TRBV5-6 and J is TRBJ1-4; D may be TRBD1 (6 bases). Looked up from germline, CDR1 is SGHDT and CDR2 is YYEEEE. Trimming took off 3 bases at V and 8 bases at J, with 14 bases between the two ends. The CDR3 totals 14 residues. The CDR3 is CASSSQGGFEKLFF. CDR3 bases: TGTGCCAGCAGCTCACAGGGTGGTTTCGAAAAACTGTTTTTT.

The rearrangement joins TRBV29-1 to TRBJ1-4; no reliable D call. Trimming shortened V by 7 bases and J by 4 bases, and 16 bases separated the two germline ends. The CDR3 has 14 residues. In germline, CDR1 is SQVTM, CDR2 ANQGSEA. Written as DNA, the CDR3 is TGCAGCGCAGTTGGAGGGAGGCTTAATGAAAAACTGTTTTTT. As protein: CSAVGGRLNEKLFF.

This sequence joins TRBV5-6 and TRBJ2-7; D unresolved. The V and J ends lost 0 bases and 2 bases respectively, with 9 bases between them. The CDR3 runs 14 residues. The V gene's germline CDR1 is SGHDT and CDR2 YYEEEE. The CDR3 loop reads CASSLEHRPYEQYF. In DNA, the CDR3 is TGTGCCAGCAGCTTGGAGCACAGACCCTACGAGCAGTACTTC.

The chain recombines TRBV4-1 with TRBJ2-7; 10 nucleotides match TRBD2. CDR3 length equals 15 residues. Trimming took 2 bases from V and 4 from J; bases not matched to a gene: 5. Looked up from germline, CDR1 is MGHRA and CDR2 is YSYEKL. The CDR3 sequence is CASSQLAGDAYEQYF. The CDR3 nucleotides read TGCGCCAGCAGCCAACTAGCGGGAGACGCTTACGAGCAGTACTTC.

The V call is TRBV11-2, the J call TRBJ2-1; D uncertain. Germline V gene lookup returns CDR1 SGHAT and CDR2 FQNNGV. This CDR3 comprises 15 residues. Trimming shortened V by 2 bases and J by 0 bases, and 8 bases separated the two germline ends. This CDR3 reads CASSLSESSYNEQFF. In DNA, the CDR3 is TGTGCCAGCAGCTTATCTGAAAGCTCCTACAATGAGCAGTTCTTC.

This chain links TRBV30 with TRBJ2-7, with TRBD1 matching over 9 bases. Germline V gives CDR1 GTSNPN, CDR2 SVGIG (reference sequence). The V segment lost 1 base and the J segment 5 bases; nucleotides outside the gene matches: 3. CDR3 size: 13 residues. Here the CDR3 DNA reads TGTGCCTGGAGTGACAGGGGGCTCAACGAGCAGTACTTC. Protein product: CAWSDRGLNEQYF.

V usage is TRBV29-1 and J usage is TRBJ2-1; D is undetermined. Germline V CDR1 and CDR2: SQVTM, ANQGSEA. V lost 3 bases and J 6 bases, leaving 9 bases between the germline ends. This CDR3 is built from 12 residues. In nucleotides, the CDR3 is TGCAGCGTTGACGATCAGATCAATGAGCAGTTCTTC. Amino acids: CSVDDQINEQFF.

The chain carries TRBV6-1 and TRBJ1-5; no reliable D call. V was trimmed by 7 bases and J by 0 bases, leaving 13 bases between them. The CDR3 loop spans 15 amino acids. The V gene's germline CDR1 is MNHNS and CDR2 SASEGT. CDR3 in DNA: TGTGCCAGCATGGTCAGGAGTTATAGCAATCAGCCCCAGCATTTT. Its translation is CASMVRSYSNQPQHF.

The CDR3 DNA reads TGTGCCAGCAGCTTGGGGCAGGGGGCAGGGCTGTACTCCTACGAGCAGTACTTC. The encoded protein is CASSLGQGAGLYSYEQYF. The chain joins TRBV5-8 to TRBJ2-7; 8 nucleotides line up with TRBD1. The CDR3 is made up of 18 amino acids. Germline CDR1 SGHTS, CDR2 YDEGEE. With V trimmed by 0 bases and J by 0 bases, 11 bases remained unmatched. Full variable domain (rest looked up from reference TRBV5-8 and TRBJ2-7): EAGVTQSPTHLIKTRGQQATLRCSPISGHTSVYWYQQALGLGLQFLLWYDEGEERNRGNFPPRFSGRQFPNYSSELNVNALELEDSALYLCASSLGQGAGLYSYEQYFGPGTRLTVT.

This chain uses TRBV4-1 with TRBJ2-2; weak D call: TRBD2 (7 bases). The CDR3 is made up of 16 amino acids. Germline-derived CDR1 and CDR2 are MGHRA and YSYEKL. The germline V and J ends were trimmed by 4 bases and 7 bases, with 19 bases remaining between them. CDR3 bases: TGCGCCAGCAGCCTACAGGGAAGCGGGAAGGGCGGGGAGCTGTTTTTT. This sequence encodes CASSLQGSGKGGELFF.